The sequence of this TCR beta chain was determined in a study of T cell responses to AZD1222 COVID-19 vaccine. Between the trimmed V and J ends, which lost 6 bases and 0 bases, there was a span of 24 bases. Germline loops: CDR1 SQVTM, CDR2 ANQGSEA. The CDR3 length is 17 residues. Of note for this clone: What it recognizes is unknown.

Notes on the study in general: Clonal diversity was possibly underestimated, and white British individuals and females predominated among donors. The study found vaccine-associated CD4 TCRs spanning spike, dominant at 160-218 and 743-854. Baseline serostatus was positive in only six AZD1222 recipients. After two AZD1222 doses, spike-specific TCR breadth and depth rose versus day 0.

Only in-frame clones appear in the TCRdb table, and some are missing; sequencing was by immunoSEQ multiplex PCR. The sample records some 150,000 clones, more than 85% being singletons. The TCR was taken from an adult in good health. The rearrangement links TRBV29-1 to TRBJ2-7, with D perhaps TRBD1 (6 bases). This material consisted of peripheral blood, taken on day 0 of AZD1222 vaccination. CDR3 region: CSVRLYVRGVSSYEQYF. As DNA, the CDR3 is TGCAGCGTCCGACTTTACGTCAGGGGCGTCAGCTCCTACGAGCAGTACTTC.